Shown below are 14 T cell receptor beta chains from a single sample sequenced in a study of blood T cells in healthy people across ages. Together with a sample-barcoded 5' primer, a J-beta primer mix was included in a second PCR lasting about 7 to 12 cycles. MiXCR, run by TCRdb on the 5' RACE reads, gives a single entry per CDR3 protein. The sample carries fewer than 1,000,000 distinct CDR3 sequences, around 42% recorded once. The sequencing sample was made of blood. The receptors were gathered from a man aged 60 to 69 in good health.

This clonotype was counted between two and nine times. The genes are TRBV10-2 and TRBJ2-1; 8 bases align to TRBD2. This CDR3 contains 15 residues. The V gene's germline CDR1 is WSHSY and CDR2 SAAADI. After removal of 5 bases from V and 4 bases from J, the junction contained 7 bases not matched to a gene. DNA for the CDR3: TGCGCCAGCAGTCCCGGGACTAGACCTTACAATGAGCAGTTCTTC. Protein product: CASSPGTRPYNEQFF.

This clonotype came up a few times. The rearrangement links TRBV10-3 to TRBJ2-5; the D gene is possibly TRBD1 (6 bases). Matching the DNA end better, TRBJ2-7 makes the J call doubtful. This CDR3 spans 16 amino acids. Germline V gene sequence: CDR1 ENHRY, CDR2 SYGVKD. DNA of the CDR3: TGTGCCATCAGTGAGTCGGGGTCTCAGGGGTCCGACGAGCAGTACTTC. Encoded protein: CAISESGSQGSDEQYF.

The chain uses TRBV27 and TRBJ2-1; D uncertain. Trimming took off 4 bases at V and 6 bases at J, with 16 bases between the two ends. Germline V gene lookup returns CDR1 MNHEY and CDR2 SMNVEV (reference sequence). The CDR3 sequence is 15 residues long. CDR3 coding DNA: TGTGCCAGCAGTTCCGCAGACCTGAGTCCCAATGAGCAGTTCTTC. It translates to CASSSADLSPNEQFF.

A word on this clonotype: Here the CDR3 omits its conserved ending phenylalanine or tryptophan, so a read error is the likely source. This chain connects TRBV7-2 to TRBJ2-5, with TRBD2 identical over 12 bases. The CDR3 covers 16 residues. Germline V CDR1 and CDR2: SGHTA, FQGNSA. The CDR3 loop reads CASNLRRLAGVETQYY. The CDR3 region has the DNA TGTGCCAGCAACTTACGACGACTAGCGGGGGTAGAGACCCAGTACTAC.

The chain joins TRBV21-1 to TRBJ2-7; TRBD1 was called by the table and not checked on the DNA. TRBV21-1 is marked as a pseudogene. CDR3 size: 15 residues. CDR3 residues: CASSTKSTGRNEQYF. DNA for the CDR3: TGTGCCAGCAGCACCAAATCTACAGGGCGCAACGAGCAGTACTTC.

The chain is built from TRBV4-3 and TRBJ2-2; D gene uncertain. The V gene lost 2 bases and the J gene lost 0 bases, with 10 bases spanning the gap. The germline gives CDR1 LGHNA, CDR2 YSLEER. The CDR3 runs to 16 residues. DNA for the CDR3: TGCGCCAGCAGCCAAAGGCCCAGTGCGAACACCGGGGAGCTGTTTTTT. Its protein product is CASSQRPSANTGELFF.

Remarks on this clonotype: This may stem from a read error, because a much larger clone lies one nucleotide away. The V call is TRBV6-2 or TRBV6-3, the J call TRBJ2-4; D possibly corresponds to TRBD2 (6 bases). The germline gives CDR1 MNHEY, CDR2 SVGEGT. V lost 6 bases and J lost 2, with 17 bases in between. The CDR3 runs 16 residues. The CDR3 DNA sequence: TGTGCCAGCAGCTCTTCGGGGGAGCTAACCAAAAACATTCAGTACTTC. This encodes CASSSSGELTKNIQYF.

The rearrangement joins TRBV4-3 to TRBJ1-2, with D possibly TRBD1 on 5 matching bases. The germline CDR1 and CDR2 sequences are LGHNA and YSLEER. V was shortened by 0 bases and J by 6 bases, with 23 bases between the two germline ends. The CDR3 runs 18 residues. This chain's CDR3 is CASSQDNIGAGKSDGYTF. As DNA, the CDR3 is TGCGCCAGCAGCCAAGATAACATCGGGGCAGGGAAGTCAGATGGCTACACCTTC.

The chain links TRBV30 to TRBJ2-2, with D uncertain. Looked up from germline, CDR1 is GTSNPN and CDR2 is SVGIG (reference sequence). The V end lost 4 bases, the J end lost 0 bases, and 9 bases lay between the germline ends. This CDR3 spans 14 amino acids. The CDR3 DNA is TGTGCCTGGATTAGGCGACCGAACACCGGGGAGCTGTTTTTT. The encoded protein is CAWIRRPNTGELFF. The full variable domain, in which reference TRBV30 and TRBJ2-2 provide the parts outside the CDR3, is SQTIHQWPATLVQPVGSPLSLECTVEGTSNPNLYWYRQAAGRGLQLLFYSVGIGQISSEVPQNLSASRPQDRQFILSSKKLLLSDSGFYLCAWIRRPNTGELFFGEGSRLTVL.

V and J are TRBV18 and TRBJ2-3; TRBD2 might be the D (6 bases). Germline V lookup: CDR1 KGHSH, CDR2 LQKENI. This CDR3 contains 14 residues. V dropped 3 bases and J dropped 6 bases, with 13 bases sitting between them. CDR3 sequence reads: CASSPMTSTDTQYF. The CDR3 region has the DNA TGTGCCAGCTCACCTATGACTAGTACGGATACGCAGTATTTT.

The chain couples TRBV7-9 to TRBJ2-7; TRBD1 is a possible D gene (5 bases). CDR3 length: 16 amino acids. The V gene lost 8 bases and the J gene lost 7 bases, with 27 bases spanning the gap. Germline V gene lookup returns CDR1 SEHNR and CDR2 FQNEAQ (reference sequence). CDR3 amino acids: CASSTQGKGSYNEQYF. The CDR3 nucleotides read TGTGCCAGCTCTACCCAGGGAAAGGGCTCCTACAATGAGCAGTACTTC.

This clonotype was counted only a few times. The V gene is TRBV4-1, the J gene TRBJ2-5; the D is unclear. CDR1 is MGHRA and CDR2 is YSYEKL in the germline V gene. Trimming removed 0 bases from V and 11 bases from J, with 13 bases in between. The CDR3 is made up of 13 amino acids. The CDR3 here is CASSQDRQEEQYF. The CDR3 nucleotides are TGCGCCAGCAGCCAAGATCGCCAGGAAGAGCAGTACTTC.

The CDR3 DNA follows: TGTGCCAGCAGTGCATCGGGGATACGAAACTATGGCTACACCTTC. It translates to CASSASGIRNYGYTF. The chain joins TRBV27 to TRBJ1-2; D remains ambiguous. The ends were cut back, 5 bases at V and 2 bases at J, with 15 bases in the middle. Germline CDR1 reads MNHEY; CDR2 reads SMNVEV (reference sequence). This CDR3 is built from 15 residues.

A few counts support this clonotype. A much larger clone is a single base away; this may be a read error. This chain joins TRBV10-3 and TRBJ2-5, with TRBD1 as a possible D gene (5 bases). Judging by the DNA end, TRBJ2-1 fits better; the J call may be wrong. Germline V gene lookup returns CDR1 ENHRY and CDR2 SYGVKD. This CDR3 region has 17 residues. The CDR3 nucleotides are TGTGCCATCAGTGCCGAACTTGGTAGGGGTCCCCAAGAGACCCAGTTCTTC. Amino acid sequence: CAISAELGRGPQETQFF.